This T cell receptor (beta chain) was captured by sequencing in a study of cytomegalovirus exposure and HLA in healthy donors. A word on this clone: The target antigen is unknown.

Study results and caveats: Highly shared sequence variants in one cluster were likely a sequencing artifact.

PCR amplification relied on 60 Vbeta primers (plus 13 Jbeta primers). Profiled with immunoSEQ multiplex PCR; TCRdb holds only in-frame clones, not every one. Of about 240,000 clones listed, 70% to 90% were seen once; the top ten hold almost 8%. This TCR derives from a woman aged 55-75 years in good health and CMV-seropositive. The sample was PBMCs.

The CDR3 DNA is TGTGCCACCAGCAGGGACAGGGTAACGGGCGAGCAGTACTTC. As protein: CATSRDRVTGEQYF. The rearrangement uses TRBV15 and TRBJ2-7; 8 nucleotides match TRBD1. Germline CDR1 and CDR2: LNHNV and YYDKDF (reference sequence). This CDR3 comprises 14 residues. V dropped 3 bases and J dropped 6; count of bases not matched to a gene: 7.